Described below is a single TCR beta chain sequence and its context. Its antigen is not identified. The entry originates in a study of shared clonotypes between healthy human individuals. V was clipped by 2 bases and J by 0 bases, with 14 bases between them. Germline CDR1 is LGHNA and CDR2 is YSLEER. This CDR3 has 17 residues. Repertoires were generated with immunoSEQ multiplex PCR, while TCRdb's copy carries only in-frame clones and drops some. This sample has some 1.5 million clones, with roughly 97% found just once. Regarding the study as a whole: Only blood underwent sampling, and tissue repertoires likely differ.

The chain carries TRBV4-3 and TRBJ2-1; D unresolved. This clonotype was obtained from a man aged 25 to 40 in good health. Sequenced input: naive CD4+ T cells sorted from blood. Regarding subset: CD45RA+ positively selected. The CDR3 loop is CASSQRGSMSSYNEQFF. In DNA form, the CDR3 reads TGCGCCAGCAGCCAACGTGGTAGTATGAGCTCCTACAATGAGCAGTTCTTC.